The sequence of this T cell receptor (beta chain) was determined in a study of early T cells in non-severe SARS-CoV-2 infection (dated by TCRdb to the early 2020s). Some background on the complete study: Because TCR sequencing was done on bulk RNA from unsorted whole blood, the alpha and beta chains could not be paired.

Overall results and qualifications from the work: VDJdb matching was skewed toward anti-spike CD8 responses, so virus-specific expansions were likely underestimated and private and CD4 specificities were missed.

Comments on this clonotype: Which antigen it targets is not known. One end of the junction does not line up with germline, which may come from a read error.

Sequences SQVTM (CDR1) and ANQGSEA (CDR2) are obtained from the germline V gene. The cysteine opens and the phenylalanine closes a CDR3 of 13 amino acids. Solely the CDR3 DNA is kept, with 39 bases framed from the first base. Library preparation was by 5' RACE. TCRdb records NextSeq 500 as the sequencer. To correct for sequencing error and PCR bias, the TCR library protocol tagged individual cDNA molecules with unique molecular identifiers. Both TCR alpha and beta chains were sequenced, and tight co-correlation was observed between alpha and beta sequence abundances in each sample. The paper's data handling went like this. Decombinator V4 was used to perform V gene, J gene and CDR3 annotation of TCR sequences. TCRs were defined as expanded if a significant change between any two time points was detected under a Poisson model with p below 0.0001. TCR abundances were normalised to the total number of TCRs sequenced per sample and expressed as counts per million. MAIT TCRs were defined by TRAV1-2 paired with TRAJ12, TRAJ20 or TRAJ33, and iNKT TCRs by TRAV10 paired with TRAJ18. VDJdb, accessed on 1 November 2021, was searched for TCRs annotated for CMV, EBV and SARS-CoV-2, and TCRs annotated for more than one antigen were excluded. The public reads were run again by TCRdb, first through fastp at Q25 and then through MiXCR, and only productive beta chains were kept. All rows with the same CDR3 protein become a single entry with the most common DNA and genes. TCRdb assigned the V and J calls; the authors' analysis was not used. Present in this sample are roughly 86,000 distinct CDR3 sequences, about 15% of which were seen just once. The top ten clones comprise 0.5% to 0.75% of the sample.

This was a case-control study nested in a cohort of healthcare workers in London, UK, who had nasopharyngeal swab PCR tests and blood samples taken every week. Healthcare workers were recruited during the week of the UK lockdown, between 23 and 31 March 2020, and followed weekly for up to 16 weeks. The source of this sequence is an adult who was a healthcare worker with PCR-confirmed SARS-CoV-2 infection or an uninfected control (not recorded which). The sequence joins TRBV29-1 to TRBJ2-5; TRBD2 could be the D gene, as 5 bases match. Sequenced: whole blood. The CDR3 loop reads CSVWTGLQETHYF. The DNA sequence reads TGCAGCGTCTGGACTGGTTTACAAGAGACCCATTACTTC.